The 27 T cell receptor beta chains reported below all come from one sample, sequenced in a study of CD8 T cells in ankylosing spondylitis. TCRdb reanalysed the 5' RACE reads using MiXCR and keeps one entry per CDR3 protein. Of 200,000 or so distinct CDR3 sequences listed, about 20% are singletons. Sequenced material: blood, either unsorted or a sorted T cell fraction (not recorded which). These receptors were obtained from a male donor under 30 with ankylosing spondylitis or in good health (not recorded which).

This clonotype appeared many times. CDR3 in amino acids: CASSLAPASGANVLTF. In DNA form, the CDR3 reads TGCGCCAGCAGCTTGGCCCCAGCCTCTGGGGCCAACGTCCTGACTTTC. The rearrangement joins TRBV5-1 to TRBJ2-6; D ambiguous. Germline V CDR1 and CDR2: SGHRS, YFSETQ. The CDR3 sequence is 16 residues long. The V and J ends lost 0 bases and 0 bases respectively, with 7 bases between them.

The chain is built from TRBV29-1 and TRBJ2-7; no clear D. The CDR3 sequence is 12 residues long. V lost 4 bases, J lost 3 bases, and 10 bases lay in between. Germline CDR1 and CDR2: SQVTM and ANQGSEA. The CDR3 DNA follows: TGCAGCGTTGTCACAACGGGCTACGAGCAGTACTTC. It yields the protein CSVVTTGYEQYF.

This clonotype showed up many times. This rearrangement joins TRBV7-9 to TRBJ1-1, with 8 bases fitting TRBD1. The germline V gene has CDR1 SEHNR and CDR2 FQNEAQ (reference sequence). CDR3 length equals 13 residues. J gave up 3 bases and V 11 bases, and 8 bases lay outside the gene matches. The CDR3 here is CASGQGPDTEAFF. The CDR3 nucleotides are TGTGCCTCTGGACAGGGTCCGGACACTGAAGCTTTCTTT.

Many counts were recorded for this clonotype. The rearrangement uses TRBV27 and TRBJ2-3; D unclear. CDR1 is MNHEY, CDR2 SMNVEV, per germline (reference sequence). The CDR3 consists of 11 residues. Deletions cut 5 bases from V and 2 bases from J, with 2 bases between. The CDR3 DNA follows: TGTGCCAGCAGTATCACAGATACGCAGTATTTT. Protein: CASSITDTQYF.

The sample holds many counts of this clonotype. This chain uses TRBV7-3 with TRBJ2-1, with 8 bases matching TRBD1. The CDR3 is 16 amino acids. Germline V CDR1 and CDR2: SGHTA, FQGTGA. The ends lost 5 bases at V and 7 bases at J; junction bases unmatched: 13. In nucleotides, the CDR3 is TGTGCCAGCAGCATGACTGGGACAGGACATACAAATGAGCAGTTCTTC. Residues: CASSMTGTGHTNEQFF.

The V gene is TRBV29-1, the J gene TRBJ1-1; TRBD1 aligns across 7 bases. V lost 5 bases, J lost 11 bases, and 8 bases stayed unmatched. CDR3 length: 11 amino acids. CDR1 SQVTM and CDR2 ANQGSEA come from the germline V gene. CDR3 coding DNA: TGCAGCGTTAAGGGGGCCGATGGGGCTTTCTTT. Amino acid sequence: CSVKGADGAFF.

This clonotype occurred many times. The chain joins TRBV4-3 to TRBJ2-4; D uncertain. Looked up from germline, CDR1 is LGHNA and CDR2 is YSLEER. This CDR3 region has 14 residues. V was shortened by 0 bases and J by 6 bases, with 9 bases between the two germline ends. The CDR3 DNA reads TGCGCCAGCAGCCAAGAAGGATGGGCAAACATTCAGTACTTC. Translating it yields CASSQEGWANIQYF.

This clonotype was detected many times. J is TRBJ2-5 and V is TRBV5-1, with D possibly called TRBD1 or TRBD2 (5 bases each). This CDR3 spans 15 amino acids. Trimming removed 0 bases from V and 3 bases from J, with 12 bases in between. In germline, CDR1 is SGHRS, CDR2 YFSETQ. This CDR3 reads CASSLANGAEETQYF. The CDR3 region has the DNA TGCGCCAGCAGCTTGGCCAACGGGGCGGAAGAGACCCAGTACTTC.

The chain couples TRBV6-5 to TRBJ2-1; D unclear. V lost 5 bases, J lost 11 bases, and 22 bases lay in between. Germline-derived CDR1 and CDR2 are MNHEY and SVGAGI. This CDR3 has 15 amino acids. This chain's CDR3 is CASSPGPPTPPQQFF. In DNA, the CDR3 is TGTGCCAGCAGTCCCGGGCCCCCCACCCCCCCTCAGCAGTTCTTC.

This clonotype was recorded at least ten times. V is TRBV5-1 and J is TRBJ2-7, with 14 bases fitting TRBD2. V trimming: 4 bases; J trimming: 2 bases; junction bases outside the gene matches: 2. There are 15 residues in the CDR3. Germline-derived CDR1 and CDR2 are SGHRS and YFSETQ. The CDR3, as DNA: TGCGCCAGCAGCGCGGGACTAGCGGGAGCCTACGAGCAGTACTTC. Its translation: CASSAGLAGAYEQYF.

This clonotype was found many times. The chain combines TRBV18 with TRBJ1-5; D is ambiguous. The germline V gene has CDR1 KGHSH and CDR2 LQKENI. The V end lost 6 bases, the J end lost 7 bases, and 19 bases lay between the germline ends. This CDR3 has 15 amino acids. CDR3 in amino acids: CASSPRTAFPQPQHF. The CDR3 DNA follows: TGTGCCAGCTCCCCTAGGACCGCCTTTCCACAGCCCCAGCATTTT.

This clonotype was observed a few times. The rearrangement joins TRBV29-1 to TRBJ2-7; the D is unclear. The CDR3 extends over 12 amino acids. The V gene's germline CDR1 is SQVTM and CDR2 ANQGSEA. Trimming pared 7 bases from V and 5 bases from J, leaving 15 bases between. DNA of the CDR3: TGCAGCGCACAACTCGCCCGAGACGAGCAGTACTTC. Its translation is CSAQLARDEQYF.

This clonotype has more than one count but fewer than ten. The genes are TRBV29-1 and TRBJ2-1; D unresolved. The CDR3 sequence is 17 residues long. Deletions cut 3 bases from V and 0 bases from J, with 18 bases between. Germline V gene sequence: CDR1 SQVTM, CDR2 ANQGSEA. Here the CDR3 DNA reads TGCAGCGTTGAGGCCCCAGACTCCGCCAGCTCCTACAATGAGCAGTTCTTC. Translation gives CSVEAPDSASSYNEQFF.

For the CDR3, the DNA is TGTGCCAGCAGTTTCCTCCCCCGGCAGGGTCGCTCCTACGAGCAGTACTTC. This translates into CASSFLPRQGRSYEQYF. The chain employs TRBV28 and TRBJ2-7; D perhaps matches TRBD1 (5 bases). V was clipped by 3 bases and J by 0 bases, with 18 bases between them. This CDR3 comprises 17 residues. CDR1 and CDR2 (germline): MDHEN, SYDVKM.

This clonotype was observed many times. The chain couples TRBV11-1 to TRBJ2-3, with 7 bases that match TRBD2. In germline, CDR1 is SGHAT, CDR2 FQDESV (reference sequence). J lost 4 bases, V lost 6 bases, and 10 bases had no gene match. This CDR3 spans 15 amino acids. CDR3 protein: CASSISGSAADTQYF. The CDR3 nucleotides are TGTGCCAGCAGTATTAGCGGGTCTGCAGCAGATACGCAGTATTTT.

At least ten counts were recorded for this clonotype. CDR3 loop: CASSPPLAGAAGEQFF. CDR3 nucleotide sequence: TGCGCCAGCAGCCCCCCACTAGCGGGGGCCGCCGGTGAGCAGTTCTTC. The gene calls are TRBV5-1 and TRBJ2-1, with 11 bases identical to TRBD2. The CDR3 extends over 16 amino acids. V lost 4 bases, J lost 9 bases, and 12 bases stayed unmatched. Germline V gene lookup returns CDR1 SGHRS and CDR2 YFSETQ.

This clonotype was seen ten or more times. J is TRBJ2-1 and V is TRBV7-8; 9 bases align to TRBD2. With V trimmed by 3 bases and J by 6 bases, 6 bases remained unmatched. The CDR3 totals 15 residues. Germline V gene data show CDR1 as SGHVS and CDR2 as FQNEAQ. The CDR3 loop reads CASSFRREGPNEQFF. The DNA of the CDR3 is TGTGCCAGCAGCTTCCGGCGGGAGGGCCCCAATGAGCAGTTCTTC.

At least ten counts were recorded for this clonotype. This chain joins TRBV12-3 or TRBV12-4 and TRBJ1-2, with D hard to call. V lost 1 base and J lost 3, with 6 bases in between. The CDR3 runs 13 residues. The CDR3 nucleotides read TGTGCCAGCAGTTTAGAGGGCGACTATGGCTACACCTTC. Its protein product is CASSLEGDYGYTF.

In its sample, this clonotype was seen many times. The V gene is TRBV11-2, the J gene TRBJ2-3, with a tentative D call TRBD1 (6 bases). There are 16 residues in the CDR3. From germline, CDR1 is SGHAT and CDR2 FQNNGV. The V end was cut by 1 base, the J end by 0 bases, with 11 bases between. CDR3 loop: CASSLGVGHSTDTQYF. In DNA form, the CDR3 reads TGTGCCAGCAGCTTAGGGGTGGGACACAGCACAGATACGCAGTATTTT.

In this sample, this clonotype turned up many times. V gene TRBV10-2 combines with J gene TRBJ2-5; maybe TRBD2 (5 bases). Germline V gene sequence: CDR1 WSHSY, CDR2 SAAADI. This CDR3 spans 13 amino acids. Trimming pared 6 bases from V and 0 bases from J, leaving 8 bases between. The CDR3 sequence is CASRASNQETQYF. The CDR3 DNA sequence: TGCGCCAGCAGGGCTAGCAACCAAGAGACCCAGTACTTC.

The chain combines TRBV19 with TRBJ2-5, with D perhaps matching TRBD1 (6 bases). V lost 3 bases and J 5 bases, leaving 16 bases between the germline ends. Germline values: CDR1 LNHDA, CDR2 SQIVND (reference sequence). This CDR3 has 15 amino acids. The CDR3 is CASSMARGWMETQYF. For the CDR3, the DNA is TGTGCCAGTAGTATGGCCAGGGGATGGATGGAGACCCAGTACTTC.

In this sample, this clonotype turned up many times. The chain employs TRBV7-9 and TRBJ2-7, with 8 bases that match TRBD1. The CDR3 spans 13 residues. Per germline, CDR1 SEHNR and CDR2 FQNEAQ (reference sequence). CDR3 coding DNA: TGTGCCAGCAGCAACAGTGACAGGGGTTTGGGGCACGTC. Translation: CASSNSDRGLGHV.

As concerns this clonotype: A much larger clone lies a single base off, so this may be a read error. The CDR3 DNA sequence: TGTGCCAGCAGCCAAGATATGGGAGAGACCCAGTACTTC. Translation gives CASSQDMGETQYF. The gene calls are TRBV3-1 and TRBJ2-5; D is unclear. From germline, CDR1 is LGHDT and CDR2 YNNKEL (reference sequence). Trimming left V 0 bases short and J 4 bases short, with 6 bases between. The CDR3 is made up of 13 amino acids.

This clonotype has ten or more counts. The V gene is TRBV5-5, the J gene TRBJ1-6; 7 bases are a match to TRBD1. Germline V CDR1 and CDR2: SGHKS, YYEKEE (reference sequence). With 3 bases clipped from V and 8 bases from J, the junction kept 11 bases outside the gene matches. The CDR3 loop spans 16 amino acids. Here the CDR3 reads CASSSKWRTGYSPLHF. The CDR3 bases are TGTGCCAGCAGCTCAAAATGGCGGACAGGATATTCACCCCTCCACTTT.

In this sample, this clonotype turned up a few times. The rearrangement uses TRBV6-1 and TRBJ2-7; 7 bases fit TRBD2. Germline CDR1 is MNHNS and CDR2 is SASEGT. The CDR3 runs 12 residues. Trimming took 7 bases from V and 6 from J; bases not matched to a gene: 6. CDR3 amino acids: CASNRGSLEQYV. CDR3 bases: TGTGCCAGCAATCGCGGGAGTCTCGAGCAGTACGTC.

This clonotype has at least ten counts. The gene calls are TRBV11-2 and TRBJ2-7; D gene ambiguous. V gave up 4 bases and J gave up 1 base, with 8 bases separating them. CDR3 length: 13 residues. Germline CDR1 SGHAT, CDR2 FQNNGV. This CDR3 is CASSSFESYEQYV. The CDR3 coding sequence is TGTGCCAGCAGCTCCTTCGAGTCCTACGAGCAGTACGTC.

The chain employs TRBV9 and TRBJ2-2; 7 nucleotides line up with TRBD2. The junction had 6 bases not matched to a gene; V was cut back by 0 bases and J by 1 base. CDR1 SGDLS and CDR2 YYNGEE come from the germline V gene. The CDR3 is made up of 17 amino acids. This chain's CDR3 is CASSVGPGLRNTGELFF. CDR3 sequence (DNA): TGTGCCAGCAGCGTAGGCCCGGGACTACGGAACACCGGGGAGCTGTTTTTT.